Described below is a single TCR beta chain sequence and its context. Its antigen remains unknown. The V gene's germline CDR1 is SGHAT and CDR2 FQNNGV. Trimming stripped 4 bases from V and 4 bases from J, with 11 bases between. This CDR3 has 13 amino acids. Clones were sequenced by immunoSEQ multiplex PCR, and TCRdb holds only the in-frame ones, with some missing. The sample has 110,000 to 150,000 clones, just over 90% seen once. These data are taken from a study of T cell responses to AZD1222 COVID-19 vaccine. Study-wide findings and caveats: Unmutated regions of variants are reportedly targeted by nearly half of spike-specific TCRs. It should be noted that donors were predominantly white British and more often female, and clonal diversity was possibly underestimated.

This material consisted of peripheral blood, taken on day 0 of AZD1222 vaccination. The receptor's source is an adult in good health. The rearrangement joins TRBV11-2 to TRBJ2-7; no definite D call. CDR3 coding DNA: TGTGCCAGCAGCTCAACAACGGGTTACGAGCAGTACTTC. Its protein product is CASSSTTGYEQYF. Full variable domain (missing parts from reference TRBV11-2 and TRBJ2-7): EAGVAQSPRYKIIEKRQSVAFWCNPISGHATLYWYQQILGQGPKLLIQFQNNGVVDDSQLPKDRFSAERLKGVDSTLKIQPAKLEDSAVYLCASSSTTGYEQYFGPGTRLTVT.